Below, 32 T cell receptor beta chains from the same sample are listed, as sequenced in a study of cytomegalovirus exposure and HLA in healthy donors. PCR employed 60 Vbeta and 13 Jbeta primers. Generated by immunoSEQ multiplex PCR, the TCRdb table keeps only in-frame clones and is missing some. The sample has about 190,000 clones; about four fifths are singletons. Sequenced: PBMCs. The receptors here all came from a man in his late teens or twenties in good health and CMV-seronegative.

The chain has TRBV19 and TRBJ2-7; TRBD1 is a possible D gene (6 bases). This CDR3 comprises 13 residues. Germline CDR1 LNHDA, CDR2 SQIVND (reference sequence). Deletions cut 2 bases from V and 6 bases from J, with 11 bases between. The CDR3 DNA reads TGTGCCAGTAGTATATCACAGGGTGTCGAGCAGTACTTC. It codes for CASSISQGVEQYF.

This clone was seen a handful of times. CDR3 bases: TGTGCCTCCCCCGGGGGGTACAATGAGCAGTTCTTC. The encoded protein is CASPGGYNEQFF. The chain employs TRBV30 and TRBJ2-1; TRBD2 aligns across 7 bases. Germline V gives CDR1 GTSNPN, CDR2 SVGIG (reference sequence). V shed 7 bases and J 4 bases; nucleotides not matched to a gene: 4. This CDR3 is 12 amino acids long.

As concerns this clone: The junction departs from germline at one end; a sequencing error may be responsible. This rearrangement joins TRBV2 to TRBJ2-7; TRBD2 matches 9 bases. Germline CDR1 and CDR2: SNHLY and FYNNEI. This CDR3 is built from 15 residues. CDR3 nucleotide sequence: TGTGCCAGCAGACCAGGGAGCGGGGGGTCCTTCGAGCAGTACTTC. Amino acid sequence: CASRPGSGGSFEQYF.

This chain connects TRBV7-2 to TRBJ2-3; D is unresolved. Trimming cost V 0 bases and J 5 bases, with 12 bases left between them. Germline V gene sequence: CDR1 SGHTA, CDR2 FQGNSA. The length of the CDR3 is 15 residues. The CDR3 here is CASSLASTTKDTQYF. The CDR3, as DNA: TGTGCCAGCAGCTTAGCGTCTACTACAAAAGATACGCAGTATTTT.

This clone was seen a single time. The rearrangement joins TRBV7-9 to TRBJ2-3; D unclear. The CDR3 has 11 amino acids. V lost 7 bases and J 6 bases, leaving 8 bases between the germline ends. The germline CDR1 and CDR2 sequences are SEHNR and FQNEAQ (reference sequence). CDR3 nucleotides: TGTGCCAGCAACGGTGTGGATACGCAGTATTTT. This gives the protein CASNGVDTQYF.

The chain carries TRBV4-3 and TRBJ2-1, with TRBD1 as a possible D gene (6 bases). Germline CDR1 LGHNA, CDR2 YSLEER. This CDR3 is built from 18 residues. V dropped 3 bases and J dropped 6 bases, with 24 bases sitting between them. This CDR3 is CASSHRARTVWVPNEQFF. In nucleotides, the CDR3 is TGCGCCAGCAGCCACCGAGCTCGGACAGTCTGGGTTCCCAATGAGCAGTTCTTC.

CDR3: CASSVVAGSYNEQFF. In nucleotides, the CDR3 is TGCGCCAGCAGTGTCGTGGCGGGCTCCTACAATGAGCAGTTCTTC. The V gene is TRBV4-3, the J gene TRBJ2-1; TRBD2 might be the D (5 bases). Germline values: CDR1 LGHNA, CDR2 YSLEER. The CDR3 contains 15 residues. Trimming stripped 6 bases from V and 0 bases from J, with 12 bases between.

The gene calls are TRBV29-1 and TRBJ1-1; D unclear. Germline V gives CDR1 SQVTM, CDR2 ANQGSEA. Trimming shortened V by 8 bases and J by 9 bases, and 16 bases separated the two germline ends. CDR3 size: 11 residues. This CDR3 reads CSIVLLRKAFF. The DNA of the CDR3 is TGCAGCATAGTTTTGCTGAGGAAAGCTTTCTTT.

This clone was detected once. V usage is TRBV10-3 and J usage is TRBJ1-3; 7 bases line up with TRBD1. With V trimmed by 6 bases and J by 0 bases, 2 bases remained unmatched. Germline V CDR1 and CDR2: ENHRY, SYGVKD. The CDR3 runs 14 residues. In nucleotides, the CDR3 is TGTGCCATCAGCGGACAGGTCTCTGGAAACACCATATATTTT. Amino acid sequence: CAISGQVSGNTIYF.

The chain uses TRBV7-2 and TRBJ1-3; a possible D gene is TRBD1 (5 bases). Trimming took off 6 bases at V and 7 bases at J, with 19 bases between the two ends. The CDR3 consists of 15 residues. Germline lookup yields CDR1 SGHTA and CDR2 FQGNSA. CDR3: CASSQVQGGRNTIYF. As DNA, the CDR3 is TGTGCCAGCAGTCAAGTGCAGGGAGGAAGGAACACCATATATTTT.

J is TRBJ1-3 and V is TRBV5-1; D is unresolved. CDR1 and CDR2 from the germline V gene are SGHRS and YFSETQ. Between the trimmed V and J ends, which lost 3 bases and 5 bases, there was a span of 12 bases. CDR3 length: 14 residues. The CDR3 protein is CASSSSGSRNTIYF. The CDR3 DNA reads TGCGCCAGCAGCTCATCCGGTTCAAGAAACACCATATATTTT.

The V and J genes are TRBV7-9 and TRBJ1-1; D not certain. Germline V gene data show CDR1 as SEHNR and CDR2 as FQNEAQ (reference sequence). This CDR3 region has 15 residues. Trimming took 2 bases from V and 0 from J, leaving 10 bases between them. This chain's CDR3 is CASSLLGAMNTEAFF. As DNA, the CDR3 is TGTGCCAGCAGCTTATTGGGCGCCATGAACACTGAAGCTTTCTTT.

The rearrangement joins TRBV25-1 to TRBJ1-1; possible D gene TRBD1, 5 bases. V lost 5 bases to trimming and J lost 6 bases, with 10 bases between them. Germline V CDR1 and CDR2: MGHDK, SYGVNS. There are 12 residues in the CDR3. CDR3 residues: CASSSGLPEAFF. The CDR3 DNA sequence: TGTGCCAGCAGTTCAGGGCTGCCTGAAGCTTTCTTT. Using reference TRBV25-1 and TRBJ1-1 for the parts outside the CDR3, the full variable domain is EADIYQTPRYLVIGTGKKITLECSQTMGHDKMYWYQQDPGMELHLIHYSYGVNSTEKGDLSSESTVSRIRTEHFPLTLESARPSHTSQYLCASSSGLPEAFFGQGTRLTVV.

The CDR3 region has the DNA TGTGCCAGCAGCGACGACCTGGCGGGGGACTACAATGAGCAGTTCTTC. Translating it yields CASSDDLAGDYNEQFF. The genes are TRBV9 and TRBJ2-1, with 7 bases that match TRBD2. The CDR3 length is 16 residues. The germline gives CDR1 SGDLS, CDR2 YYNGEE. J gave up 3 bases and V 3 bases, and 9 bases lay outside the gene matches. Filled out from reference TRBV9 and TRBJ2-1, the complete variable domain reads DSGVTQTPKHLITATGQRVTLRCSPRSGDLSVYWYQQSLDQGLQFLIQYYNGEERAKGNILERFSAQQFPDLHSELNLSSLELGDSALYFCASSDDLAGDYNEQFFGPGTRLTVL.

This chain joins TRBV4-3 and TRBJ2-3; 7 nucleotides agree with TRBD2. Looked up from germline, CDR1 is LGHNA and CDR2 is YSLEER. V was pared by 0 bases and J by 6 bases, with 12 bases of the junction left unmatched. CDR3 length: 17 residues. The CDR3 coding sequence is TGCGCCAGCAGCCAAGATCTGGGGCTCGGGGGGACGGATACGCAGTATTTT. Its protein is CASSQDLGLGGTDTQYF.

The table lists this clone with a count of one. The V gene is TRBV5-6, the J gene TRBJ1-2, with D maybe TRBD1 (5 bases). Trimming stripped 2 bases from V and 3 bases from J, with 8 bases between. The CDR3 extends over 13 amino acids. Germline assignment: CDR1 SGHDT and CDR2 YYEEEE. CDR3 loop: CASSFVQDYGYTF. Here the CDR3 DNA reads TGTGCCAGCAGCTTTGTACAGGACTATGGCTACACCTTC. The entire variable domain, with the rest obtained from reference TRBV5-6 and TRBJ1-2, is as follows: DAGVTQSPTHLIKTRGQQVTLRCSPKSGHDTVSWYQQALGQGPQFIFQYYEEEERQRGNFPDRFSGHQFPNYSSELNVNALLLGDSALYLCASSFVQDYGYTFGSGTRLTVV.

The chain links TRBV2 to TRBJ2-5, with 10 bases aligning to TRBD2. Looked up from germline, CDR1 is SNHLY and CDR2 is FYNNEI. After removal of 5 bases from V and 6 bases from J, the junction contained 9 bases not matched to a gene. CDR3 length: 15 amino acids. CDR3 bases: TGTGCCAGCAGTTCGACTAGCGGGCCCGGCCAGACCCAGTACTTC. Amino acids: CASSSTSGPGQTQYF.

The CDR3 reads CASSSLAGVETQYF. In nucleotides, the CDR3 is TGTGCCAGCAGTTCTCTAGCGGGGGTCGAGACCCAGTACTTC. The gene calls are TRBV6-5 and TRBJ2-5, with 10 bases lining up with TRBD2. Germline V gene sequence: CDR1 MNHEY, CDR2 SVGAGI. V dropped 4 bases and J dropped 5; count of bases not matched to a gene: 4. The CDR3 is 14 residues long.

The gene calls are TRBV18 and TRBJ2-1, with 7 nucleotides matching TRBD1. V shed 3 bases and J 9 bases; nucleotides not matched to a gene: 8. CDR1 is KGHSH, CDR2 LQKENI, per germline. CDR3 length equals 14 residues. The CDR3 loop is CASSPTGPPLEQFF. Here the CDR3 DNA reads TGTGCCAGCTCACCGACAGGGCCCCCTCTTGAGCAGTTCTTC. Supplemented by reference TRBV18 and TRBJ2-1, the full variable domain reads NAGVMQNPRHLVRRRGQEARLRCSPMKGHSHVYWYRQLPEEGLKFMVYLQKENIIDESGMPKERFSAEFPKEGPSILRIQQVVRGDSAAYFCASSPTGPPLEQFFGPGTRLTVL.

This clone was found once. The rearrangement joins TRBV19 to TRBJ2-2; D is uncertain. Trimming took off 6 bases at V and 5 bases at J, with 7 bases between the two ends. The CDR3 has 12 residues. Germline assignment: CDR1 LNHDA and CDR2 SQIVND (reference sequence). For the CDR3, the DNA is TGTGCCAGTAGATCTCGGACCGGGGAGCTGTTTTTT. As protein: CASRSRTGELFF.

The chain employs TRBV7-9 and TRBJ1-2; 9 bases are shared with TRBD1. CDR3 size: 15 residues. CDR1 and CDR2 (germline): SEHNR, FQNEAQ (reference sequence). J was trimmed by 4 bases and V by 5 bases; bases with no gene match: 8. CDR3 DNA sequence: TGTGCCAGCAGCCATCCGGGACAGGGAAGCTATGGCTACACCTTC. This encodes CASSHPGQGSYGYTF. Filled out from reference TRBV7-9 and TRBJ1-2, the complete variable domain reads DTGVSQNPRHKITKRGQNVTFRCDPISEHNRLYWYRQTLGQGPEFLTYFQNEAQLEKSRLLSDRFSAERPKGSFSTLEIQRTEQGDSAMYLCASSHPGQGSYGYTFGSGTRLTVV.

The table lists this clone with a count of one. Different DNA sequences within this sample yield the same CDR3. The CDR3 is CASSQNDMTNYGYTF. CDR3 nucleotides: TGCGCCAGCAGCCAGAATGACATGACTAACTATGGCTACACCTTC. This chain joins TRBV4-1 and TRBJ1-2; no reliable D call. V gave up 3 bases and J gave up 0 bases, with 11 bases separating them. This CDR3 has 15 residues. Per germline, CDR1 MGHRA and CDR2 YSYEKL.

The CDR3 coding sequence is TGTGCCAGCAGCGCGACAAATTACGAGCAGTACTTC. The encoded protein is CASSATNYEQYF. This chain uses TRBV6-5 with TRBJ2-7; D is undetermined. The germline CDR1 and CDR2 sequences are MNHEY and SVGAGI. The germline V and J ends were trimmed by 6 bases and 4 bases, with 10 bases remaining between them. The CDR3 is 12 amino acids.

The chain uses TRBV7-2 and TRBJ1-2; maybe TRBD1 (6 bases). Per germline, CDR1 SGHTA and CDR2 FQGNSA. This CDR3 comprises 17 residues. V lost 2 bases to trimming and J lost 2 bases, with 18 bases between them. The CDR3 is CASSLYGQGHRNYGYTF. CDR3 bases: TGTGCCAGCAGCTTATACGGCCAGGGGCACAGAAACTATGGCTACACCTTC.

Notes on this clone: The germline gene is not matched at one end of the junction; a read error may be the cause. The CDR3 nucleotides read TGTTCCAGCGGACAGGGCTACGAGCAGTACTTC. This encodes CSSGQGYEQYF. This chain connects TRBV7-9 to TRBJ2-7; 8 bases align to TRBD1. Looked up from germline, CDR1 is SEHNR and CDR2 is FQNEAQ (reference sequence). The CDR3 spans 11 residues.

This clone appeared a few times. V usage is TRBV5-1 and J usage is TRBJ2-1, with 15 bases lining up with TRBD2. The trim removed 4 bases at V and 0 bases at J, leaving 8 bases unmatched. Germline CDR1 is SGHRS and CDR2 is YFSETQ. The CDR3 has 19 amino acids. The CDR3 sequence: CASSLRGLAGGSSYNEQFF. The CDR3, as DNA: TGCGCCAGCAGCCTCCGGGGACTAGCGGGAGGATCCTCCTACAATGAGCAGTTCTTC.

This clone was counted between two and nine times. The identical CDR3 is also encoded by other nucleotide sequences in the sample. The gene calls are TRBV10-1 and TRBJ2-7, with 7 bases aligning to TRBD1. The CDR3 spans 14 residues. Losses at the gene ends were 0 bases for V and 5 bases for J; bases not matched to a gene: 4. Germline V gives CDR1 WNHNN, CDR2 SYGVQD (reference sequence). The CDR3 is CASSESRQGNEQYF. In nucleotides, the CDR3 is TGCGCCAGCAGTGAGTCTCGACAGGGAAACGAGCAGTACTTC.

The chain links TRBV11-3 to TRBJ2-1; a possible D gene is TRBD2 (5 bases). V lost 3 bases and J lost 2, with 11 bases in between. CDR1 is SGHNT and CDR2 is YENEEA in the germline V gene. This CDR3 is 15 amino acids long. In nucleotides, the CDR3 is TGTGCCAGCAGCTTCAATCGGGGTACCTACAATGAGCAGTTCTTC. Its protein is CASSFNRGTYNEQFF.

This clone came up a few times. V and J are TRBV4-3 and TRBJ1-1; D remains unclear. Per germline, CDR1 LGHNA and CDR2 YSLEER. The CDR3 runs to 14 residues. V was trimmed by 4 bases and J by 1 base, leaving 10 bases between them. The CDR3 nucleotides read TGCGCCAGCAGCCTTGGTGACACGAACACTGAAGCTTTCTTT. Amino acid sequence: CASSLGDTNTEAFF.

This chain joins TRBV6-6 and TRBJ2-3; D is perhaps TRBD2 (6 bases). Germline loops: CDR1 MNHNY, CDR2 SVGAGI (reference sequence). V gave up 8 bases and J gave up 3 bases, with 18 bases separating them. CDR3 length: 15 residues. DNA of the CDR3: TGTGCCAGCTTCTACCGGCGGGATGGTACAGATACGCAGTATTTT. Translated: CASFYRRDGTDTQYF.

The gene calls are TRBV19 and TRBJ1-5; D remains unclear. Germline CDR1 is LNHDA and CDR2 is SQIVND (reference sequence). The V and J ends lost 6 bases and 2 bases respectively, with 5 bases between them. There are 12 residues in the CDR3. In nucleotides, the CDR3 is TGTGCCAGTAGGGAGGGCAATCAGCCCCAGCATTTT. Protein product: CASREGNQPQHF. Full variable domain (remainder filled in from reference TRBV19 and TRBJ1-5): DGGITQSPKYLFRKEGQNVTLSCEQNLNHDAMYWYRQDPGQGLRLIYYSQIVNDFQKGDIAEGYSVSREKKESFPLTVTSAQKNPTAFYLCASREGNQPQHFGDGTRLSIL.

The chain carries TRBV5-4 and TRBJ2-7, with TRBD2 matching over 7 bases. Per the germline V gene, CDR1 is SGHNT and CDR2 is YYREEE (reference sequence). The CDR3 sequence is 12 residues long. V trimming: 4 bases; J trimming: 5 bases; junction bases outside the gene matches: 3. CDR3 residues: CASSPGGDEQYF. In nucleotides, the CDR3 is TGTGCCAGCAGCCCGGGGGGAGACGAGCAGTACTTC.